In its sample, the clone carrying this T cell receptor beta chain was seen a few times. The length of the CDR3 is 13 residues. Trimming removed 0 bases from V and 7 bases from J, with 9 bases in between. Germline V gene sequence: CDR1 LGHNA, CDR2 YSLEER. The sequenced patients had an expansion of CD8+CD57+ cells seen by flow cytometry. TCR beta VDJ combinations and CDR3 sequences were profiled from genomic DNA. MiXCR was run by TCRdb on the reads, yielding one entry per CDR3 protein. The sample consists of some 160,000 distinct CDR3 sequences, around half of them appearing once. The data were taken from a study of CD8+CD57+ T cells in acquired aplastic anemia.

The specimen sequenced was sorted CD4+, CD8+, or CD8+CD57+ T cells (not recorded which) from PBMCs. The source is a human donor with aplastic anemia. V is TRBV4-3 and J is TRBJ1-2, with no clear D. The CDR3 here is CASSQDGVRGYTF. In DNA, the CDR3 is TGCGCCAGCAGCCAAGACGGCGTGCGTGGCTACACCTTC.